The 10 T cell receptor beta chains given below trace back to one sample, sequenced in a study of shared clonotypes between healthy human individuals. The repertoire was sequenced with immunoSEQ multiplex PCR; TCRdb's copy has only in-frame clones and lacks some. The table records roughly 2.5 million clones, more than 80% of them present only once. The sample taken for sequencing was naive CD4+ T cells sorted from blood. The subset was: CD45RA+ positively selected. The receptors were sampled from a man aged 18 to 30 in good health.

V usage is TRBV6-6 and J usage is TRBJ2-2; D gene unclear. CDR1 is MNHNY, CDR2 SVGAGI, per germline (reference sequence). The CDR3 runs to 14 residues. The V and J ends lost 5 bases and 7 bases respectively, with 14 bases between them. This chain's CDR3 is CASSLVASYGELFF. The DNA for the CDR3 is TGTGCCAGCAGTCTAGTAGCCTCATACGGGGAGCTGTTTTTT.

The V gene is TRBV29-1, the J gene TRBJ2-5; no firm D call. V was trimmed by 7 bases and J by 5 bases, leaving 17 bases between them. The CDR3 contains 13 residues. The germline CDR1 and CDR2 sequences are SQVTM and ANQGSEA. CDR3 nucleotide sequence: TGCAGCGCTGACGCGACGTTAGGGGAGACCCAGTACTTC. Its protein is CSADATLGETQYF. The full variable domain, its missing parts supplied by reference TRBV29-1 and TRBJ2-5, is SAVISQKPSRDICQRGTSLTIQCQVDSQVTMMFWYRQQPGQSLTLIATANQGSEATYESGFVIDKFPISRPNLTFSTLTVSNMSPEDSSIYLCSADATLGETQYFGPGTRLLVL.

The V gene is TRBV6-6, the J gene TRBJ2-1; D call uncertain. V lost 8 bases to trimming and J lost 9 bases, with 5 bases between them. This CDR3 region has 9 residues. Germline CDR1 MNHNY, CDR2 SVGAGI (reference sequence). The CDR3 loop reads CASGSEQFF. CDR3 sequence (DNA): TGTGCCAGCGGTAGTGAGCAGTTCTTC.

The chain is built from TRBV11-2 and TRBJ1-3; TRBD1 matches 8 bases. CDR3 length: 15 amino acids. V lost 6 bases and J lost 0; bases outside the gene matches: 4. Germline V gene sequence: CDR1 SGHAT, CDR2 FQNNGV. CDR3 sequence: CASRRTGSSGNTIYF. The CDR3 DNA follows: TGTGCCAGCAGAAGGACAGGGTCCTCTGGAAACACCATATATTTT.

V and J are TRBV5-8 and TRBJ1-4; D is possibly TRBD1 (5 bases). Germline V CDR1 and CDR2: SGHTS, YDEGEE. The V end lost 0 bases, the J end lost 7 bases, and 13 bases lay between the germline ends. The CDR3 totals 15 residues. The CDR3, as DNA: TGTGCCAGCAGCTTGGAGGGGTCGCAGAGTGAAAAACTGTTTTTT. It encodes CASSLEGSQSEKLFF.

The chain joins TRBV4-3 to TRBJ2-3, with D perhaps matching TRBD1 or TRBD2 (6 bases each). The CDR3 length is 15 residues. Germline V gene data show CDR1 as LGHNA and CDR2 as YSLEER. V was trimmed by 1 base and J by 2 bases, leaving 10 bases between them. The CDR3 DNA follows: TGCGCCAGCAGCCAAGTGGGGGGCCTCACAGATACGCAGTATTTT. Amino acids: CASSQVGGLTDTQYF.

This chain links TRBV19 with TRBJ2-2; D call uncertain. Germline V lookup: CDR1 LNHDA, CDR2 SQIVND (reference sequence). Trimming stripped 0 bases from V and 6 bases from J, with 8 bases between. CDR3 length: 14 amino acids. CDR3 DNA sequence: TGTGCCAGTAGTATAGAAGGAACGCCCGGGGAGCTGTTTTTT. It translates to CASSIEGTPGELFF.

V usage is TRBV5-1 and J usage is TRBJ2-1; TRBD2 agrees at 9 bases. The V segment lost 2 bases and the J segment 6 bases; nucleotides outside the gene matches: 9. The CDR3 is made up of 16 amino acids. The V gene's germline CDR1 is SGHRS and CDR2 YFSETQ. This CDR3 reads CASSFPGTSLANEQFF. CDR3 coding DNA: TGCGCCAGCAGCTTTCCCGGGACTAGCCTTGCCAATGAGCAGTTCTTC.

This clone is a singleton in its sample. V and J are TRBV5-1 and TRBJ2-3, with D perhaps TRBD1 or TRBD2 (5 bases each). This CDR3 spans 15 amino acids. Trimming took off 2 bases at V and 1 base at J, with 11 bases between the two ends. From germline, CDR1 is SGHRS and CDR2 YFSETQ. CDR3 in amino acids: CASSFRDARTDTQYF. CDR3 in DNA: TGCGCCAGCAGCTTTCGGGACGCACGCACAGATACGCAGTATTTT.

V usage is TRBV6-5 and J usage is TRBJ2-2; 7 bases fit TRBD1. The germline CDR1 and CDR2 sequences are MNHEY and SVGAGI. The V and J ends lost 6 bases and 6 bases, in that order; junction bases with no gene match: 7. The CDR3 length is 14 residues. The chain's CDR3 is CASRAPTGSGELFF. In DNA form, the CDR3 reads TGTGCCAGCAGAGCACCGACAGGGTCCGGGGAGCTGTTTTTT.